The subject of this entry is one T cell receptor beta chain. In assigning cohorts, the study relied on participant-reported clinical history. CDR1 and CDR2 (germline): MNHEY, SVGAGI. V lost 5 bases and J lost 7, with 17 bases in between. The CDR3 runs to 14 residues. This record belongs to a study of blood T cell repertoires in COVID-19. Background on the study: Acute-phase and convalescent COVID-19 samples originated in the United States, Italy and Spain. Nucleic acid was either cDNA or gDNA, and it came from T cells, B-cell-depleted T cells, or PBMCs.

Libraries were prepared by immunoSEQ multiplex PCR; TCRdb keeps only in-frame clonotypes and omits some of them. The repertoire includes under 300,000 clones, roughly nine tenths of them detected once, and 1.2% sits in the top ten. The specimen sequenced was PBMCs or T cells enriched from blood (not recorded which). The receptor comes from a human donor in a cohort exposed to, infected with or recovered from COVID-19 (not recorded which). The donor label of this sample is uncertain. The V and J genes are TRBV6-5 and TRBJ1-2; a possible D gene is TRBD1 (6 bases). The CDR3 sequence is CASSRGGRGGGYTF. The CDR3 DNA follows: TGTGCCAGCAGTCGAGGGGGAAGAGGGGGTGGCTACACCTTC.